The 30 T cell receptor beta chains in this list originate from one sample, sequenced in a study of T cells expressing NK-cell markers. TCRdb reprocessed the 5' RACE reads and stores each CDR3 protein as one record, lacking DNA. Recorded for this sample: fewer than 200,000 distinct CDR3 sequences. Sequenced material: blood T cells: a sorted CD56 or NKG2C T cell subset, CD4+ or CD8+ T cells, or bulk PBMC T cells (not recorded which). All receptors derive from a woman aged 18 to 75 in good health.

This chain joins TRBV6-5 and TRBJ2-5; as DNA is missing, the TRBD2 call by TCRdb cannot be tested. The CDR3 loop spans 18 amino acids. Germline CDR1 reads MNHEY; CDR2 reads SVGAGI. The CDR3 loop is CASSYRMTSGGAGETQYF.

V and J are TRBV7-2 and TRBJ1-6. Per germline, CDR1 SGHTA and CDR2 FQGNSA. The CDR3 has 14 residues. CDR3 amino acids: CASSPRANESPLHF.

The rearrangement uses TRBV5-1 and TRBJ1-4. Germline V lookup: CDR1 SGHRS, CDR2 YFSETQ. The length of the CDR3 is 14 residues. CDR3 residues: CASSRDGGHEKLFF.

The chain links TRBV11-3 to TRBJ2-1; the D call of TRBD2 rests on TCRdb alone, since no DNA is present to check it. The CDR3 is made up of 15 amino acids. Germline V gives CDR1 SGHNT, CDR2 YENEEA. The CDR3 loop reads CASSLVGGAMNEQFF.

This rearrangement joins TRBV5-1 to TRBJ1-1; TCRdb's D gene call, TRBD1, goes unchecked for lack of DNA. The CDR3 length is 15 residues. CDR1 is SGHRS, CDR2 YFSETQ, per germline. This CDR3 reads CASSQSGGVNTEAFF.

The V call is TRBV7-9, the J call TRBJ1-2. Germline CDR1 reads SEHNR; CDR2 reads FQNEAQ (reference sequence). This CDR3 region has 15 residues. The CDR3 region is CASSPSPLGGYGYTF.

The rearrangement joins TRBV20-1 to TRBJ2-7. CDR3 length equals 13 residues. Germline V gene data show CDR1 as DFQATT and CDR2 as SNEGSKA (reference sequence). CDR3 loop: CSARGSSYGEQYF.

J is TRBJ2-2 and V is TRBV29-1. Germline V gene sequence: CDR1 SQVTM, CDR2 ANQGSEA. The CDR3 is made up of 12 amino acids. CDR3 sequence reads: CSVDGLGGELFF.

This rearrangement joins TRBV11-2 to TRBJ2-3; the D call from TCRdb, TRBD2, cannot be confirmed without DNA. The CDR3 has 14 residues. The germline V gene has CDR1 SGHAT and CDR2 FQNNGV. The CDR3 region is CASARDYRTDTQYF.

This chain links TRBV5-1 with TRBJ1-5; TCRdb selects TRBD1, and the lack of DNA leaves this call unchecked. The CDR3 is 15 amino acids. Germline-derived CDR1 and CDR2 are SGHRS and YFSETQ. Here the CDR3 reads CASSQLGQINQPQHF.

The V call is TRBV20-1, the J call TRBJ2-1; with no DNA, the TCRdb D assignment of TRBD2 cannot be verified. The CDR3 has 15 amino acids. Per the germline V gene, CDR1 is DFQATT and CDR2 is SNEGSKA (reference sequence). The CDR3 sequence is CSARPLAGGPNEQFF.

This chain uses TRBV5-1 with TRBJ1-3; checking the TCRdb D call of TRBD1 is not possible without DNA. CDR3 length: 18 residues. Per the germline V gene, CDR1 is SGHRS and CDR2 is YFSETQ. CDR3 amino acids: CASSVSGTGTNSGNTIYF.

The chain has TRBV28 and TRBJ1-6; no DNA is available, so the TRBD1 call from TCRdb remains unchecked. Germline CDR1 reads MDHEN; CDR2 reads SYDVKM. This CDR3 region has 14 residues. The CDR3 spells CASSKGVHNSPLHF.

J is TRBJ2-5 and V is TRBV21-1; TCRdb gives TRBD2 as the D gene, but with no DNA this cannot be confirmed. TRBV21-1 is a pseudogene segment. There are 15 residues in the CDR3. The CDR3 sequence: CASRSTSGREETQYF.

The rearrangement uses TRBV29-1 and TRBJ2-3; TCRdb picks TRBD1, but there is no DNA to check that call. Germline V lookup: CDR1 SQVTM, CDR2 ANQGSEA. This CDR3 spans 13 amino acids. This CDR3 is CSVVGRGGDTQYF.

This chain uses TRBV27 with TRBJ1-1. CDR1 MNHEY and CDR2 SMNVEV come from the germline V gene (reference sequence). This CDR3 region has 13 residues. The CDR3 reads CASSLSRAGVAFF.

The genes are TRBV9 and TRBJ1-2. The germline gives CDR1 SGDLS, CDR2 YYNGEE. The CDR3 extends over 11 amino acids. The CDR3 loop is CASSEPSGYTF.

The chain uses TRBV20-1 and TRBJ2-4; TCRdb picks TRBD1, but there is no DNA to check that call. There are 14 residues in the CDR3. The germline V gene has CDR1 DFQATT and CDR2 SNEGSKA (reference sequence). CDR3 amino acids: CSAIGGTAKNIQYF.

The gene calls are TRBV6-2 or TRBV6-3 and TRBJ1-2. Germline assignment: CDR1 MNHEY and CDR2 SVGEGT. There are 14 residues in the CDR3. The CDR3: CASSYGPANYGYTF.

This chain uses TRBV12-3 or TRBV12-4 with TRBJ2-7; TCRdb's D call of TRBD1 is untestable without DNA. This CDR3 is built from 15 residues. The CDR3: CASSPGQGKEYEQYF.

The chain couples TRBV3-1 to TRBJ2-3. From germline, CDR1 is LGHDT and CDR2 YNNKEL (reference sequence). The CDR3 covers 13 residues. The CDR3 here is CASSQVGSPTQYF.

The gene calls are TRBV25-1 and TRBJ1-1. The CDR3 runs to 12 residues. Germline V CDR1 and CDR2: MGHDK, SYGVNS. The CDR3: CASKAANTEAFF.

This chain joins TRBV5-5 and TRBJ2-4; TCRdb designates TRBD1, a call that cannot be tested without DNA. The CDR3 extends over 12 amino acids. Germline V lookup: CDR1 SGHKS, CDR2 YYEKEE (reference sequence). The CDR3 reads CASSWKGGIQYF. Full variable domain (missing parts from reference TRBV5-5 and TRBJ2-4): DAGVTQSPTHLIKTRGQQVTLRCSPISGHKSVSWYQQVLGQGPQFIFQYYEKEERGRGNFPDRFSARQFPNYSSELNVNALLLGDSALYLCASSWKGGIQYFGAGTRLSVL.

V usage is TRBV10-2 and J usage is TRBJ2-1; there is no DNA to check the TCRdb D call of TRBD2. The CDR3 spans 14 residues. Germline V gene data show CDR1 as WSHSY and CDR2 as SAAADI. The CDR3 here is CASSESGGGVEQFF.

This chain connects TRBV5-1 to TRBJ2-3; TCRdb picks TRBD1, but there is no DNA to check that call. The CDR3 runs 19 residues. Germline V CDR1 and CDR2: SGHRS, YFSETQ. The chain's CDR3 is CASSSPRDRGPLSTDTQYF.

The CDR3 is CASTTGISSGANVLTF. The chain couples TRBV6-1 to TRBJ2-6. Germline V gene lookup returns CDR1 MNHNS and CDR2 SASEGT. This CDR3 has 16 residues.

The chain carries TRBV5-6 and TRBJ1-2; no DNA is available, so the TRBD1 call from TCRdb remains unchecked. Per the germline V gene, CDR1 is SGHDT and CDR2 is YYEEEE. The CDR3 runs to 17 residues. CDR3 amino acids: CASSLVSFVGGIYGYTF.

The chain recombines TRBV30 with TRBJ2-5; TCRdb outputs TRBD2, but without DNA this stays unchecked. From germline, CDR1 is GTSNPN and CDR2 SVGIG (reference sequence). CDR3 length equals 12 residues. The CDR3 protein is CAWLAGQETQYF. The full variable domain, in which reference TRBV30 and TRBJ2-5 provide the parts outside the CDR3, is SQTIHQWPATLVQPVGSPLSLECTVEGTSNPNLYWYRQAAGRGLQLLFYSVGIGQISSEVPQNLSASRPQDRQFILSSKKLLLSDSGFYLCAWLAGQETQYFGPGTRLLVL.

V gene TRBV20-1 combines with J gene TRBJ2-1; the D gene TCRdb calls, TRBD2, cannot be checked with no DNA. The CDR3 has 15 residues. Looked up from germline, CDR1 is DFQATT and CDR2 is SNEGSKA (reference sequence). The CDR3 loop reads CSARGGSGRLNEQFF.

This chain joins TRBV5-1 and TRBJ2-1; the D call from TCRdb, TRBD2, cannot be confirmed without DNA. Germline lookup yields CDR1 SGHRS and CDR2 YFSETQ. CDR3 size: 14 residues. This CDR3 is CASSLSGRRDEQFF.